The present T cell receptor beta chain was sequenced within a study of cytomegalovirus exposure and HLA in healthy donors. Points from the study as a whole: Reported findings show TCR beta sequences accurately forecast HLA-A and HLA-B alleles in most subjects.

Remarks on this clone: The antigen remains undetermined.

Germline assignment: CDR1 SNHLY and CDR2 FYNNEI. The CDR3 totals 14 residues. Trimming took 4 bases from V and 2 from J, leaving 9 bases between them. In the PCR, 60 Vbeta and 13 Jbeta primers were used. TCRdb keeps only in-frame clones here, not all; method: immunoSEQ multiplex PCR. The sample consists of 90,000 to 150,000 clones, approximately 8% of them appearing once. The sample comprised PBMCs. The chain is built from TRBV2 and TRBJ1-5; a possible D gene is TRBD1 (6 bases). This clonotype was sampled from a middle-aged woman in good health and CMV-seropositive. In DNA form, the CDR3 reads TGTGCCAGCAGTGGGACAGCGGGCAATCAGCCCCAGCATTTT. It codes for CASSGTAGNQPQHF.